These 2 T cell receptor beta chains came from one sample sequenced in a study of blood T cell repertoires in COVID-19. TCRdb keeps only in-frame clones here, not all; method: immunoSEQ multiplex PCR. The table has about 130,000 clones, 81% seen once; the top ten hold 15% to 20%. Sequencing was performed on peripheral blood. The source is a man aged 25 to 40 with COVID-19, enrolled during active disease.

V is TRBV28 and J is TRBJ1-2, with a tentative D call TRBD1 (5 bases). In germline, CDR1 is MDHEN, CDR2 SYDVKM. This CDR3 has 14 amino acids. V gave up 6 bases and J gave up 2 bases, with 13 bases separating them. This CDR3 is CASSIYQGNYGYTF. The DNA for the CDR3 is TGTGCCAGCAGCATCTACCAGGGCAACTATGGCTACACCTTC.

The chain recombines TRBV3-1 (or the pseudogene TRBV3-2) with TRBJ1-1; 7 bases align to TRBD1. V was clipped by 6 bases and J by 4 bases; unmatched bases: 14. The CDR3 is made up of 16 amino acids. Germline V gene sequence: CDR1 LGHDT, CDR2 YNNKEL (reference sequence). CDR3 sequence reads: CASRTGQGGRGTEAFF. The CDR3 bases are TGTGCCAGCAGAACCGGTCAAGGGGGCCGGGGCACTGAAGCTTTCTTT.